This T cell receptor (beta chain) was identified during a study of molecular identifiers for immune sequencing clone quantification. Across the study: Replicates involved a five-way split of RNA from around 20,000 or 100,000 naive CD8 cells, with sequencing of four.

Based on a CD8+CD4-CCR7+CD45RA+ profile, naive CD8 T cells were sorted. This clonotype showed up many times. What it recognizes is unknown. Findings of the study overall: Clones above 20 RNA copies contained over 97% of effector molecules but under 1% of naive ones.

Germline V gene data show CDR1 as SNHLY and CDR2 as FYNNEI. V was shortened by 7 bases and J by 1 base, with 14 bases between the two germline ends. There are 14 residues in the CDR3. Preparation methods for the bulk TCR libraries were those previously described, with listed TCR primers. TCRdb independently ran MiXCR on the PCR reads; one entry per CDR3 protein. This sample has approximately 670,000 distinct CDR3 sequences, with approximately 20% found just once. The TCR sequence derives from a human donor in good health. Some libraries in this study had Jurkat cell RNA spiked in. The chain couples TRBV2 to TRBJ2-7; no clear D. Sequencing was carried out using naive CD8+ T cells from blood, with Jurkat cell RNA spiked in. Subset defined: FACS-sorted CD8+CD4-CCR7+CD45RA+ naive T cells. CDR3 amino acids: CASNPRDTSYEQYF. CDR3 nucleotide sequence: TGTGCCAGCAACCCGCGAGACACGTCCTACGAGCAGTACTTC.